Detailed here is one TCR beta chain. Germline lookup yields CDR1 WSHSY and CDR2 SAAADI. CDR3 size: 13 residues. Deletions cut 8 bases from V and 1 base from J, with 12 bases between. The record originates from a study of blood T cell repertoires in COVID-19. Study-wide context: Both acute and convalescent COVID-19 samples were obtained from the United States, Italy and Spain. PBMCs, B-cell-depleted T cells, or T cells provided the cDNA or gDNA that made up the material.

As processed by the authors: Estimates of nucleated cell counts were drawn from the amplification of reference gene primers. TCRdb's copy holds only in-frame clones and misses some; the assay was immunoSEQ multiplex PCR. V, J and clone size derive from that table, while D and trimming were established from the DNA sequence. The sample has 200,000 to 300,000 clones; around four fifths are singletons. The V call is TRBV10-2, the J call TRBJ2-7, with D possibly TRBD1 on 6 matching bases. This receptor was taken from a woman in her sixties or seventies with active or convalescent COVID-19. Sequences were obtained from peripheral blood. For the CDR3, the DNA is TGCGCCAGCTCAGGGGCATTTTCCTACGAGCAGTACGTC. Amino acids: CASSGAFSYEQYV.